This entry lists 27 T cell receptor beta chains sequenced from one sample in a study of response to subunit inactivated influenza vaccine. TCRdb reprocessed the RT-PCR reads via MiXCR and lists one record per CDR3 protein. The sample lists hundreds of thousands of distinct CDR3 sequences; 7.6% were seen once. The sequenced sample was PBMCs from blood, obtained around 25 months after vaccination. The origin of the receptors is a man aged 45-69 years who received an inactivated influenza vaccine.

Ten or more counts support this clonotype. The chain carries TRBV7-2 and TRBJ2-7; no clear D. Trimming left V 2 bases short and J 2 bases short, with 10 bases between. The CDR3 covers 14 residues. Germline CDR1 reads SGHTA; CDR2 reads FQGNSA. The DNA of the CDR3 is TGTGCCAGCAGCTTATACGGTTCTACCTACGAGCAGTACTTC. This encodes CASSLYGSTYEQYF.

This clonotype was counted only a few times. The chain carries TRBV7-6 and TRBJ2-2; a possible D gene is TRBD1 (5 bases). Germline assignment: CDR1 SGHVS and CDR2 FNYEAQ. The CDR3 loop spans 16 amino acids. V was pared by 1 base and J by 0 bases, with 9 bases between. DNA for the CDR3: TGTGCCAGCAGCTTAGGAGGCAGGGCGAACACCGGGGAGCTGTTTTTT. Amino acid sequence: CASSLGGRANTGELFF.

The V call is TRBV6-2 or TRBV6-3, the J call TRBJ2-7, with 9 nucleotides matching TRBD1. The CDR3 is 15 residues long. CDR1 is MNHEY, CDR2 SVGEGT, per germline. V was clipped by 1 base and J by 3 bases; unmatched bases: 4. The CDR3 reads CASSYFGTGFYEQYF. The CDR3 coding sequence is TGTGCCAGCAGTTACTTCGGGACAGGGTTCTACGAGCAGTACTTC.

The chain carries TRBV4-1 and TRBJ1-1, with a weak D call TRBD1 (6 bases). Germline V CDR1 and CDR2: MGHRA, YSYEKL. This CDR3 is built from 16 residues. V lost 0 bases, J lost 4 bases, and 15 bases lay in between. This CDR3 is CASSQDERGVATEAFF. Written as DNA, the CDR3 is TGCGCCAGCAGCCAAGATGAAAGGGGGGTCGCCACTGAAGCTTTCTTT.

This clonotype has just a few counts. The rearrangement uses TRBV20-1 and TRBJ2-5; either TRBD1 or TRBD2 may supply D (5 bases each). CDR1 DFQATT and CDR2 SNEGSKA come from the germline V gene (reference sequence). This CDR3 is 15 amino acids long. Deletions cut 3 bases from V and 0 bases from J, with 14 bases between. The CDR3 DNA reads TGCAGTGCTAGTGGTGGTTGGGGGTACCAAGAGACCCAGTACTTC. Its translation: CSASGGWGYQETQYF.

The chain has TRBV9 and TRBJ1-2, with 7 bases matching TRBD1. This CDR3 has 13 residues. The junction had 9 bases not matched to a gene; V was cut back by 5 bases and J by 8 bases. Germline CDR1 and CDR2: SGDLS and YYNGEE. The CDR3 loop is CASSDRVARGYTF. Written as DNA, the CDR3 is TGTGCCAGCAGTGACAGGGTGGCGCGAGGCTACACCTTC.

This clonotype came up a few times. The chain recombines TRBV11-2 with TRBJ2-5; 10 bases fit TRBD2. CDR3 length: 17 amino acids. V gave up 1 base and J gave up 7 bases; unmatched junction bases: 12. CDR1 SGHAT and CDR2 FQNNGV come from the germline V gene. The CDR3 bases are TGTGCCAGCAGCTTAGTCCGGAGCATAGCGGGAGGCGGGACCCAGTACTTC. Translating gives CASSLVRSIAGGGTQYF.

This clonotype was observed many times. The chain uses TRBV7-2 and TRBJ2-2; D is ambiguous. Germline CDR1 and CDR2: SGHTA and FQGNSA. The CDR3 has 14 residues. Trimming took 6 bases from V and 4 from J, leaving 12 bases between them. As DNA, the CDR3 is TGTGCCAGCAGTCCCCAGGCAGGCACCGGGGAGCTGTTTTTT. It yields the protein CASSPQAGTGELFF.

This clonotype has more than one count but fewer than ten. The genes are TRBV10-3 and TRBJ2-1; TRBD2 is a possible D gene (5 bases). Germline CDR1 reads ENHRY; CDR2 reads SYGVKD. The CDR3 consists of 14 residues. Trimming left V 2 bases short and J 4 bases short, with 9 bases between. The CDR3 DNA follows: TGTGCCATCAGTGAGGTGGGAGCTTACAATGAGCAGTTCTTC. Translating it yields CAISEVGAYNEQFF.

The V gene is TRBV5-1, the J gene TRBJ2-3, with D perhaps matching TRBD2 (5 bases). Germline CDR1 and CDR2: SGHRS and YFSETQ. Trimming stripped 4 bases from V and 2 bases from J, with 11 bases between. This CDR3 comprises 14 residues. CDR3 bases: TGCGCCAGCAGCGCCCGGGGTCCCACAGATACGCAGTATTTT. This codes for CASSARGPTDTQYF.

Many counts were recorded for this clonotype. J is TRBJ1-2 and V is TRBV12-3 or TRBV12-4; TRBD1 is a possible D gene (5 bases). CDR3 length equals 12 residues. Trimming stripped 8 bases from V and 4 bases from J, with 11 bases between. CDR3 nucleotides: TGTGCCAGCCAACAGGACCCCTATGGCTACACCTTC. It encodes CASQQDPYGYTF.

This rearrangement joins TRBV15 to TRBJ2-4; D may correspond to TRBD1 or TRBD2 (5 bases each). With 2 bases removed from V and 8 bases from J, the gap between germline ends came to 7 bases. Germline V gene sequence: CDR1 LNHNV, CDR2 YYDKDF (reference sequence). This CDR3 has 12 residues. The DNA of the CDR3 is TGTGCCACCAGCAGACAGGGAGACATTCAGTACTTC. Translated: CATSRQGDIQYF.

This clonotype was observed a handful of times. This chain uses TRBV18 with TRBJ1-4, with TRBD1 as a possible D gene (6 bases). V was cut by 3 bases and J by 8 bases, with 13 bases left in between. Germline-derived CDR1 and CDR2 are KGHSH and LQKENI. The CDR3 sequence is 14 residues long. The CDR3 DNA follows: TGTGCCAGCTCACCTTCCAGGGGATTGGAAAAACTGTTTTTT. Translation: CASSPSRGLEKLFF.

This clonotype was observed a few times. The V call is TRBV7-9, the J call TRBJ1-4; TRBD1 is a possible D gene (5 bases). V was cut by 3 bases and J by 4 bases, with 15 bases left in between. Germline loops: CDR1 SEHNR, CDR2 FQNEAQ (reference sequence). The CDR3 is made up of 16 amino acids. The CDR3 region is CASSFPTSDSNEKLFF. The CDR3 DNA reads as TGTGCCAGCAGCTTCCCCACAAGCGACAGTAATGAAAAACTGTTTTTT.

This clonotype was seen ten or more times. The chain combines TRBV7-9 with TRBJ2-3; D is unresolved. V lost 0 bases, J lost 4 bases, and 2 bases lay in between. This CDR3 is built from 12 residues. The germline V gene has CDR1 SEHNR and CDR2 FQNEAQ (reference sequence). The CDR3: CASSLASDTQYF. The DNA for the CDR3 is TGTGCCAGCAGCTTAGCTTCAGATACGCAGTATTTT.

The table lists this clonotype with many counts. V usage is TRBV5-5 and J usage is TRBJ2-1; D unresolved. The V gene's germline CDR1 is SGHKS and CDR2 YYEKEE (reference sequence). There are 15 residues in the CDR3. V lost 0 bases, J lost 1 base, and 8 bases lay in between. This chain's CDR3 is CASSLGLASYNEQFF. The CDR3 DNA reads TGTGCCAGCAGCTTGGGACTTGCTTCCTACAATGAGCAGTTCTTC.

J is TRBJ2-7 and V is TRBV6-1; 9 bases agree with TRBD1. Germline V lookup: CDR1 MNHNS, CDR2 SASEGT. CDR3 length: 15 amino acids. The J segment lost 3 bases and the V segment lost 8 bases, leaving 11 bases of the junction unmatched. The CDR3 DNA reads as TGTGCCAGCCAAGAAGGGACAGGGTGGAGCTACGAGCAGTACTTC. Translating it yields CASQEGTGWSYEQYF.

V gene TRBV7-2 combines with J gene TRBJ2-5; D remains unclear. This CDR3 is built from 13 residues. Trimming cost V 3 bases and J 5 bases, with 10 bases left between them. CDR1 SGHTA and CDR2 FQGNSA come from the germline V gene. CDR3 bases: TGTGCCAGCAGCTTGCCGGGTTCGGAGACCCAGTACTTC. This sequence encodes CASSLPGSETQYF.

The table lists this clonotype with a few counts. The V gene is TRBV5-6, the J gene TRBJ2-1; D may be TRBD1 or TRBD2 (6 bases each). Trimming cost V 0 bases and J 7 bases, with 17 bases left between them. Germline V lookup: CDR1 SGHDT, CDR2 YYEEEE. The CDR3 spans 16 residues. In nucleotides, the CDR3 is TGTGCCAGCAGCTTGGAACGGGGGCCGCGCCCAAATGAGCAGTTCTTC. Protein: CASSLERGPRPNEQFF.

This sequence joins TRBV12-3 or TRBV12-4 and TRBJ2-7, with D possibly being TRBD1 (7 bases). Trimming left V 5 bases short and J 2 bases short, with 13 bases between. The CDR3 has 14 residues. CDR3 sequence reads: CASSVQGGTYEQYF. The DNA of the CDR3 is TGTGCCAGCAGTGTCCAGGGGGGTACCTACGAGCAGTACTTC.

The J gene is TRBJ1-3, the V gene TRBV18; no definite D call. V was shortened by 4 bases and J by 4 bases, with 17 bases between the two germline ends. The CDR3 has 16 residues. Germline loops: CDR1 KGHSH, CDR2 LQKENI. The CDR3 here is CASSRISVGNGNTIYF. Here the CDR3 DNA reads TGTGCCAGCTCACGAATTTCCGTGGGGAACGGAAACACCATATATTTT.

This clonotype was seen only a few times. The chain carries TRBV7-2 and TRBJ2-1; D gene ambiguous. With 4 bases removed from V and 6 bases from J, the gap between germline ends came to 10 bases. The CDR3 contains 13 residues. Germline loops: CDR1 SGHTA, CDR2 FQGNSA. In nucleotides, the CDR3 is TGTGCCAGCAGCTCCCGACGTGCCAATGAGCAGTTCTTC. Encoded protein: CASSSRRANEQFF.

This clonotype was observed a few times. The rearrangement links TRBV5-1 to TRBJ1-6, with D possibly TRBD1 on 5 matching bases. The CDR3 length is 18 residues. Germline lookup yields CDR1 SGHRS and CDR2 YFSETQ. The V and J ends lost 0 bases and 0 bases respectively, with 13 bases between them. CDR3 DNA sequence: TGCGCCAGCAGCTTGGCCGGGACCAGGAGCTCCTATAATTCACCCCTCCACTTT. Translation gives CASSLAGTRSSYNSPLHF.

This clonotype was counted a few times. The chain carries TRBV5-1 and TRBJ2-7; no firm D call. The CDR3 extends over 13 amino acids. Trimming took 6 bases from V and 1 from J, leaving 11 bases between them. Germline loops: CDR1 SGHRS, CDR2 YFSETQ. DNA of the CDR3: TGCGCCAGCACCGTCGACACTTCCTACGAGCAGTACTTC. As protein: CASTVDTSYEQYF.

CDR3 DNA sequence: TGTGCCAGCAGCTTAAGAGGGGGCGATATCCAAGAGACCCAGTACTTC. It yields the protein CASSLRGGDIQETQYF. The chain joins TRBV7-3 to TRBJ2-5; TRBD1 matches 7 bases. Germline loops: CDR1 SGHTA, CDR2 FQGTGA. CDR3 length: 16 residues. V gave up 1 base and J gave up 1 base; unmatched junction bases: 6.

The rearrangement joins TRBV20-1 to TRBJ1-5; D is undetermined. Germline assignment: CDR1 DFQATT and CDR2 SNEGSKA (reference sequence). This CDR3 comprises 14 residues. CDR3 in DNA: TGCAGCGTCTCATTGGGGATAGGAGGTCAGCCCCAGCATTTT. Translation: CSVSLGIGGQPQHF.

This clonotype has only a few counts. The chain employs TRBV20-1 and TRBJ2-7; D ambiguous. Germline V lookup: CDR1 DFQATT, CDR2 SNEGSKA (reference sequence). Trimming removed 0 bases at V and 5 bases at J, with 11 bases between. There are 13 residues in the CDR3. The CDR3 loop reads CSARDRRGHEQYF. The CDR3 DNA is TGCAGTGCTAGAGATCGGCGCGGTCACGAGCAGTACTTC.